Below are 21 T cell receptor delta chains sequenced from a single sample in a study of γδ T cells in repeated Plasmodium falciparum infection. Flow sorting of PBMC yielded separate Vgamma9/Vdelta2+ and Vdelta2-negative gammadelta T cell populations for bulk repertoire analysis. TCRdb reapplied CATT to the multiplex PCR reads. The profile shows tens of thousands of delta-chain clones, 1.9% of them singletons. Input material: gamma-delta T cells from blood. The receptors here all came from a pool of human donors (malaria-infected and uninfected, not separated).

The table lists this clone with a few counts. The protein TCRdb gives is from a much larger clone and does not agree with this DNA's translation at residue 6, likely a read error; the protein shown here comes from the DNA. The chain joins TRDV1 to TRDJ1; 7 bases are a match to TRDD2. TCRdb records no J gene; here it was assigned by comparing the DNA to germline. Germline CDR1 reads TSWWSYY; CDR2 reads QGS. The V and J ends lost 4 bases and 2 bases, in that order; junction bases with no gene match: 25. This CDR3 is 21 amino acids long. CDR3 DNA sequence: TGTGCTCTTGGGGGGCTTTCCTACCCGTACTGGAACCCCCAGGCAACCGATAAACTCATCTTT. Translating gives CALGGLSYPYWNPQATDKLIF.

This clone turned up a few times. This likely reflects a read error, since a far larger clone is one base away. Other DNA variants within this sample encode the same CDR3. The chain combines TRDV1 with TRDJ1; possibly TRDD3 for D (5 bases). The J gene, missing from TCRdb, was assigned here through DNA to germline matching. This CDR3 region has 21 residues. Germline V gene lookup returns CDR1 TSWWSYY and CDR2 QGS. The CDR3 DNA is TGTGCCCTTGGGGAACTAGGGCCAATCCCCAAGGCCTGGGTATACACCGATAAACTCATCTTT. It specifies CALGELGPIPKAWVYTDKLIF.

This clone has ten or more counts. The rearrangement links TRDV1 to TRDJ1, with 11 bases aligning to TRDD3. Germline V lookup: CDR1 TSWWSYY, CDR2 QGS. This CDR3 is 25 amino acids long. The J segment lost 0 bases and the V segment lost 3 bases, leaving 30 bases of the junction unmatched. CDR3 region: CALGDGPFLRLQGAGGYPNTDKLIF. The CDR3 DNA is TGTGCTCTTGGGGATGGCCCCTTCCTACGTTTGCAGGGTGCTGGGGGATACCCAAACACCGATAAACTCATCTTT.

Turning to this clone: A far larger clone is one base from this, pointing to a likely read error. This CDR3 is also generated by other DNA sequences in the sample. No J gene was named, though the V gene is TRDV3; the DNA was not compared with TRDD3, the D call given in the table. The CDR3 spans 16 residues. The germline V gene has CDR1 TVYSNPD and CDR2 GDNSRS (reference sequence). This CDR3 reads CALPTPGDEYTDKLIF. The DNA for the CDR3 is TGTGCCTTACCTACCCCGGGGGACGAATACACCGATAAACTCATCTTC.

This clone was counted many times. One base separates it from a far larger clone, so it is likely a read error. This sample also contains other DNA sequences that code for the same CDR3. The chain recombines TRDV1 with TRDJ1, with D tentatively TRDD2 (6 bases). This CDR3 has 22 amino acids. V was shortened by 3 bases and J by 0 bases, with 32 bases between the two germline ends. Germline V gene data show CDR1 as TSWWSYY and CDR2 as QGS. DNA of the CDR3: TGTGCTCTTGGGGACCCTTGGCCCCATCTCCTACGTACCGGGGAGTACACCGATAAACTCATCTTT. This codes for CALGDPWPHLLRTGEYTDKLIF.

Concerning this clone itself: TCRdb pairs this DNA with a much larger clone's protein that differs at residue 17, likely a read error; the protein shown was translated from the DNA. CDR3 sequence (DNA): TGTGCTCTTGGGGAAGGTTTCTCCCCGTCCCTACTGGGGGATACGGGCAGACTCATCTTT. Its protein is CALGEGFSPSLLGDTGRLIF. V is TRDV1 and J is TRDJ1, with 13 bases identical to TRDD3. The J gene comes from matching the DNA to germline here; TCRdb lacks it. With 2 bases clipped from V and 10 bases from J, the junction kept 22 bases outside the gene matches. CDR1 TSWWSYY and CDR2 QGS come from the germline V gene. The CDR3 has 20 residues.

A word on this clone: This probably arose from a read error, given a far larger clone one base away. This sample also contains other DNA sequences that code for the same CDR3. The chain is built from TRDV1 and TRDJ1; 9 nucleotides match TRDD3. Assignment of the J gene here rests on matching the DNA to germline, because TCRdb gives none. Germline V gene lookup returns CDR1 TSWWSYY and CDR2 QGS. J gave up 0 bases and V 9 bases, and 23 bases lay outside the gene matches. The CDR3 length is 20 residues. The CDR3 coding sequence is TGTGCTCTCAGAGGAGGGGGATACCCTGGGATACTGGGGTACACCGATAAACTCATCTTT. It yields the protein CALRGGGYPGILGYTDKLIF.

This clone turned up a few times. This likely reflects a read error, since a far larger clone is one base away. Other DNA sequences from this sample encode an identical CDR3 as well. This sequence joins TRDV1 and TRDJ1; 10 nucleotides align to TRDD3. In the absence of a J gene in TCRdb, the DNA was matched to germline to assign it here. V lost 3 bases to trimming and J lost 5 bases; unmatched junction nucleotides: 12. The CDR3 consists of 17 residues. Germline CDR1 and CDR2: TSWWSYY and QGS. The CDR3 loop is CALGEGVGGYDRDKLIF. DNA for the CDR3: TGTGCTCTTGGGGAGGGAGTAGGGGGATACGATAGAGATAAACTCATCTTT.

This clone was counted between two and nine times. TCRdb attributes to this sequence the protein of a much larger clone, which differs from the DNA translation at residue 6; a read error is likely, and the protein displayed is translated from the DNA. The rearrangement links TRDV2 to TRDJ1; TRDD3 matches at 9 bases. In the absence of a J gene in TCRdb, the DNA was matched to germline to assign it here. Trimming at V came to 0 bases and at J to 1 base, leaving 14 bases not matched to a gene. The CDR3 is 19 amino acids. Germline CDR1 GEAIGNYY, CDR2 EKD. CDR3 DNA sequence: TGTGCCTGTGACACCTTACCGGCTCTGGGGGATCCTTTCACCGATAAACTCATCTTT. It translates to CACDTLPALGDPFTDKLIF.

With respect to this clone: TCRdb has a much larger clone's protein, which differs at residue 12 from the translation of this DNA, likely because of a read error; what is shown is the protein translated from the DNA. The chain carries TRDV2 and TRDJ1; the D gene is possibly TRDD3 (5 bases). TCRdb supplies no J gene; here it was assigned by aligning the nucleotide sequence to germline. Germline V gives CDR1 GEAIGNYY, CDR2 EKD. CDR3 length: 15 residues. The CDR3 nucleotides are TGTGCCTGTGACCCCCTGGGTGCGGGAGACGATGAACTCATCTTT. Residues: CACDPLGAGDDELIF.

About this clone itself: The protein TCRdb gives is from a much larger clone and does not agree with this DNA's translation at residue 9, likely a read error; the protein shown here comes from the DNA. CDR3 region: CACDTLPLEDTTDKLIF. CDR3 nucleotide sequence: TGTGCCTGTGACACCCTCCCGCTGGAGGATACCACCGATAAACTCATCTTT. The chain couples TRDV2 to TRDJ1, with a possible D match to TRDD3 (6 bases). No J gene was available from TCRdb, and it was assigned here by a germline match of the DNA. Trimming pared 0 bases from V and 1 base from J, leaving 17 bases between. Germline CDR1 GEAIGNYY, CDR2 EKD. This CDR3 contains 17 residues.

In its sample, this clone was seen a few times. This DNA's translation and the protein TCRdb lists, from a much larger clone, do not match at residue 15, likely due to a read error; the protein shown is translated from the DNA. The chain couples TRDV3 to TRDJ1; the D is unclear. The CDR3 spans 23 residues. Germline V gives CDR1 TVYSNPD, CDR2 GDNSRS (reference sequence). Trimming took 5 bases from V and 0 from J, leaving 43 bases between them. The CDR3 sequence is CARRELQPYPIPLKTPYTDKLIF. The CDR3 DNA follows: TGTGCCAGACGAGAACTGCAGCCTTACCCCATCCCCCTCAAAACCCCGTACACCGATAAACTCATCTTT.

This clone was observed many times. The protein TCRdb gives is from a much larger clone and does not agree with this DNA's translation at residue 14, likely a read error; the protein shown here comes from the DNA. This sequence joins TRAV38-2/DV8 and TRDJ1, with 9 bases lining up with TRDD3. As TCRdb names no J gene, one was assigned here on the basis of a DNA match to germline. With 0 bases clipped from V and 3 bases from J, the junction kept 21 bases outside the gene matches. Germline CDR1 is TSESDYY and CDR2 is QEAYKQQN. This CDR3 has 21 residues. The CDR3 here is CAYRSATPPGLGDDFADKLIF. CDR3 DNA: TGTGCTTATAGGAGCGCGACCCCGCCTGGCCTGGGGGATGACTTCGCCGATAAACTCATCTTT.

This clone has a handful of counts. This DNA's translation and the protein TCRdb lists, from a much larger clone, do not match at residue 3, likely due to a read error; the protein shown is translated from the DNA. The chain couples TRDV2 to TRDJ1, with a weak D call TRDD3 (5 bases). The J gene, left out of TCRdb, was set here by checking the DNA against germline. This CDR3 spans 15 amino acids. Germline CDR1 reads GEAIGNYY; CDR2 reads EKD. CDR3 bases: TGTGCCCGTGACCCCTGGGAAGATAAAAACGATAAACTCATCTTT. It encodes CARDPWEDKNDKLIF.

By share, this clone counts as medium-sized (0.01 to 0.1%). V usage is TRDV1 and J usage is TRDJ1; 11 nucleotides align to TRDD3. Losses at the gene ends were 3 bases for V and 2 bases for J; bases not matched to a gene: 11. The CDR3 spans 18 residues. CDR1 is TSWWSYY and CDR2 is QGS in the germline V gene. The CDR3 sequence is CALGEAGGYIVETDKLIF. CDR3 sequence (DNA): TGTGCTCTTGGGGAGGCTGGGGGATACATCGTGGAGACCGATAAACTCATCTTT.

This clone was seen many times. With a far larger clone one base away, a read error is the likely cause. This CDR3 is also generated by other DNA sequences in the sample. The chain links TRDV2 to TRDJ1; TRDD3 might be the D (5 bases). Germline CDR1 and CDR2: GEAIGNYY and EKD. Trimming took 0 bases from V and 3 from J, leaving 16 bases between them. The CDR3 sequence is 16 residues long. DNA for the CDR3: TGTGCCTGTGACACCGTGGGGTACCAGTTTTCCGATAAACTCATCTTT. Encoded protein: CACDTVGYQFSDKLIF.

Points on this clone: A far larger clone differs by one base, so this is likely a read error. J gene calling gave no result, while the V gene is TRAV29/DV5; TRDD3, the D gene given by the table, was not confirmed from the DNA. Germline values: CDR1 NSMFDY, CDR2 ISSIKDK. This CDR3 contains 21 residues. The CDR3 nucleotides are TGTGCAGCAAGCGCGGAGGTTCCTTTCTACTGGGGGACTAGGAACACCGATAAGCTCATCTTT. It yields the protein CAASAEVPFYWGTRNTDKLIF.

This clone was counted at least ten times. A far larger clone is one base from this, pointing to a likely read error. Other DNA sequences in this specimen translate into the identical CDR3. V is TRDV3 and J is TRDJ1, with TRDD2 matching over 7 bases. Matching the DNA to germline supplied the J gene, which TCRdb does not give. The CDR3 has 18 residues. Germline V CDR1 and CDR2: TVYSNPD, GDNSRS (reference sequence). The junction had 23 bases not matched to a gene; V was cut back by 5 bases and J by 2 bases. The CDR3 spells CAAGPSHGSPFLTDKLIF. The CDR3, as DNA: TGTGCCGCTGGGCCTTCCCACGGGTCCCCCTTCCTTACCGATAAACTCATCTTT.

Concerning this clone itself: The protein that TCRdb holds for this DNA derives from a much larger clone and differs from the translated DNA at residue 23, which likely indicates a read error; the protein shown here is translated from the DNA. With the J gene uncalled, the V gene is TRDV1; TRDD3, the table's D call, was not compared with the DNA. This CDR3 is 25 amino acids long. Germline lookup yields CDR1 TSWWSYY and CDR2 QGS. The CDR3 bases are TGTGCTCTTGGGGAAACTTCCCGCAACCCAATGGGTCCTTACTGGGGGATACGGGGCACCGATAAACCCATCTTT. Translated, it gives CALGETSRNPMGPYWGIRGTDKPIF.

The table lists this clone with many counts. A far larger clone is one base from this, pointing to a likely read error. The same CDR3 is also encoded by other DNA sequences in this sample. The gene calls are TRDV2 and TRDJ1; 12 bases are a match to TRDD3. The CDR3 is made up of 18 amino acids. Germline V gene lookup returns CDR1 GEAIGNYY and CDR2 EKD. V was clipped by 3 bases and J by 2 bases; unmatched bases: 12. CDR3 nucleotides: TGTGCCTGTGACCCGGTACTGGGGGATACAAGAGAAACCGATAAACTCATCTTT. Translated: CACDPVLGDTRETDKLIF.

This clone appeared a few times. A far bigger clonotype differs at one base, so this is likely a read error. Other DNA sequences in the sample encode the same CDR3. The chain employs TRDV1 and TRDJ1; D is possibly TRDD3 (8 bases). The CDR3 extends over 20 amino acids. The germline V gene encodes CDR1 TSWWSYY and CDR2 QGS. The ends were cut back, 2 bases at V and 5 bases at J, with 30 bases in the middle. CDR3 region: CALGEGKAFLVWGTRDKLIF. The CDR3 DNA sequence: TGTGCTCTTGGGGAAGGGAAGGCCTTCCTGGTCTGGGGGACACGGGATAAACTCATCTTT.